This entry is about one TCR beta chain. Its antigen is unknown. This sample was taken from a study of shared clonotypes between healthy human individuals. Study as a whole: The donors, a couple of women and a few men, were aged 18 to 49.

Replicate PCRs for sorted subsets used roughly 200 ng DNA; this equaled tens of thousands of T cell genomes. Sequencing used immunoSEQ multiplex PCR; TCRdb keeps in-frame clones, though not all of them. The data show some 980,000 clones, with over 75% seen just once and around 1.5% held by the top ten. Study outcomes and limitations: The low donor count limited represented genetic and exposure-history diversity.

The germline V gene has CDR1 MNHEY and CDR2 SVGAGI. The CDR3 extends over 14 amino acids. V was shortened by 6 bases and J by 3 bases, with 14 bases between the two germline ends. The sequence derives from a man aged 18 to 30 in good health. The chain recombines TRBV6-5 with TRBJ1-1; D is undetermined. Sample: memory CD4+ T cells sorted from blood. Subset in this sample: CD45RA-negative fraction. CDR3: CASSRAAGYTEAFF. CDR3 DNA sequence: TGTGCCAGCAGCCGCGCGGCGGGGTACACTGAAGCTTTCTTT.